These 3 T cell receptor beta chains were all obtained from the same sample, sequenced in a study of graft-versus-host responses after intestinal transplantation. Antigen specificity for these receptors is unknown. Clones were sequenced by immunoSEQ multiplex PCR, and TCRdb holds only the in-frame ones, with some missing. This table holds approximately 85,000 clones, more than 85% found once. Here the sequenced sample was unstimulated CD8+ T cells sorted from spleen or lymph node cells, taken before transplant. These receptors were obtained from a human donor who was the organ donor for an intestinal transplant.

This rearrangement joins TRBV6-6 to TRBJ1-2; 7 nucleotides match TRBD1. CDR1 is MNHNY and CDR2 is SVGAGI in the germline V gene (reference sequence). The CDR3 length is 14 residues. The ends lost 2 bases at V and 6 bases at J; junction bases unmatched: 6. The chain's CDR3 is CASSYGGTAHGYTF. In nucleotides, the CDR3 is TGTGCCAGCAGTTACGGCGGGACAGCTCATGGCTACACCTTC.

The rearrangement uses TRBV11-2 and TRBJ2-1; 7 bases agree with TRBD1. The V gene end was trimmed by 8 bases and the J gene end by 4 bases; junction bases not matched to a gene: 11. The CDR3 loop spans 15 amino acids. Germline V gene sequence: CDR1 SGHAT, CDR2 FQNNGV. CDR3 nucleotide sequence: TGTGCCAGCGATGGGTCGGCAGGGGGATACAATGAGCAGTTCTTC. It yields the protein CASDGSAGGYNEQFF. Supplemented by reference TRBV11-2 and TRBJ2-1, the full variable domain reads EAGVAQSPRYKIIEKRQSVAFWCNPISGHATLYWYQQILGQGPKLLIQFQNNGVVDDSQLPKDRFSAERLKGVDSTLKIQPAKLEDSAVYLCASDGSAGGYNEQFFGPGTRLTVL.

This sequence joins TRBV9 and TRBJ1-2; no firm D call. The CDR3 totals 12 residues. Germline CDR1 reads SGDLS; CDR2 reads YYNGEE. Between the trimmed V and J ends, which lost 4 bases and 4 bases, there was a span of 8 bases. The CDR3 is CASSPWTYGYTF. CDR3 sequence (DNA): TGTGCCAGCAGCCCATGGACCTATGGCTACACCTTC.